What follows is one T cell receptor beta chain and its context. Its recognized antigen is unknown. Per-base qualities were not stored, and no clone one base away is much larger. From the germline V gene, CDR1 is KGHSH and CDR2 is LQKENI. Its CDR3 holds 11 amino acids, cysteine through phenylalanine. Left in the record is the CDR3 DNA by itself, 33 bases read in frame from the first base. Cut back by 3 bases and 5 bases, the V and J ends lie 1 base apart. Blood samples were collected up to 4 times in the first month after transplant and then at least monthly when available. Receptor libraries were prepared by the immunoSEQ multiplex PCR assay. For most patients, genomic DNA was subjected to high-throughput TCR-beta CDR3 sequencing by Adaptive Biotechnologies. The authors' analysis ran thus. Adaptive's ImmunoSEQ software supplied the TCR sequencing data for approximately 18 patients, while MiXCR and VDJtools were used to process a few other patients. Because the origin of CDR3 nucleotide sequences shared between donor and recipient could not be assigned, those sequences were removed. At least 2-fold expansion over unstimulated cells and a minimum CFSE-low frequency of 0.002% (template counts) or 0.001% (read counts) were required for clones to be classified as alloreactive. Clones were considered mappable if detected in sequenced pre-transplant spleen, lymph node, or MLR CFSE-low populations of the donor or recipient. Cumulative frequency of alloreactive clones was calculated as a percentage of all sequences weighted by copy number. TCRdb mirrors the immuneACCESS table, restricted to in-frame sequences. Some clones are absent from its copies; in checked studies, under half trace to an unresolved V gene, and the reason for the others is unknown. The DNA gave D and trimming, while V, J and clone size come from that table. The table for this sample lists tens of thousands of clones; about 95% of them were counted only once. The ten largest clones take up around 1.5% of the sample.

This sample is drawn from a study of graft-versus-host responses after intestinal transplantation (dated by TCRdb to about 2021). For the study in its entirety: Recipients received multivisceral, liver-intestinal, or isolated intestinal transplants. Every recipient was given anti-thymocyte globulin induction, followed by about three years of maintenance tacrolimus and steroids. After intestinal transplantation, graft-versus-host and host-versus-graft alloreactive T cell clones were followed in the graft, circulation and bone marrow using bulk TCR-beta CDR3 sequencing. Alloreactive clones were identified by sequencing pre-transplant mixed lymphocyte reaction products and comparing them with unstimulated pre-transplant donor and recipient T cells. A cohort of 20 to 25 intestinal transplant recipients, including one retransplant, was enrolled, and 3 patients lacking pretransplant specimens were excluded. A peak of at least 4% donor T cells among recipient peripheral blood mononuclear cells was the definition used for donor T cell macrochimerism. Rather than being sequenced by the commercial service, samples from a few later patients were sequenced in-house on an Illumina MiSeq and processed with MiXCR.

Paper-wide results and their limitations: In the allografts of patients with donor T cell macrochimerism, GvH to HvG T cell clonal ratios were high. Early after transplant, peak levels of circulating GvH clones were associated with declines in HvG clones. The relatively low number and heterogeneity of intestinal transplant patients limited the conclusions. GvH clones were detected in recipient bone marrow, and some appeared earlier in ileal mucosa or blood, consistent with an intestinal mucosal origin.

The source of this sequence is a human patient who received an intestinal transplant, so some T cells may come from the graft donor. This sequence uses TRBV18 and TRBJ1-4; the D gene is not confidently resolved. The specimen was PBMCs, collected about 320 days after intestinal transplant. The CDR3: CASSPNEKLFF. The DNA reads as follows: TGTGCCAGCTCACCCAATGAAAAACTGTTTTTT.